Listed below are T cell receptor beta chains from one sample, sequenced in a study of blood T cell repertoires in COVID-19. Measured with immunoSEQ multiplex PCR; TCRdb has only the in-frame clones, and not every one. The table shows 150,000 to 180,000 clones, with roughly 83% occurring only once. Specimen: peripheral blood. The receptors come from a woman aged 55-69 years with COVID-19, enrolled during active disease. Both conserved end residues are part of each CDR3. D genes are given only for firm matches.

>TRBV5-5|-|16|TRBJ2-1
TGTGCCAGCAGCTTAGGACGTAGTCTAGCAAGCAATGAGCAGTTCTTC
CASSLGRSLASNEQFF
>TRBV4-2|-|14|TRBJ2-3
TGTGCCAGCAGCTACTCGGACGGGGTAGATACGCAGTATTTT
CASSYSDGVDTQYF
>TRBV18|-|16|TRBJ1-6
TGTGCCAGCTCACCCCGGTCGGGGTGGGGGGATTCACCCCTCCACTTT
CASSPRSGWGDSPLHF
>TRBV2|-|12|TRBJ1-2
TGTGCCAGCAGTGAGGGAGGATATGGCTACACCTTC
CASSEGGYGYTF
>TRBV30|-|14|TRBJ1-6
TGTGCCTGGAGACTCCGCCAGGTTGGATCACCCCTCCACTTT
CAWRLRQVGSPLHF
>TRBV27|TRBD2|17|TRBJ2-2
TGTGCCAGCAACCTAGCGGGGGAGTACCTGAACACCGGGGAGCTGTTTTTT
CASNLAGEYLNTGELFF
>TRBV15|TRBD1|16|TRBJ2-3
TGTGCCACCAGCAGACTAGGGGGCACTAGCACAGATACGCAGTATTTT
CATSRLGGTSTDTQYF
>TRBV18|TRBD2|17|TRBJ2-2
TGTGCCAGCTCTCCCCAGACTAGCGGGAGATCGGCCGGGGAGCTGTTTTTT
CASSPQTSGRSAGELFF
>TRBV5-4|TRBD2|16|TRBJ2-2
TGTGCCAGCAGCTTGGCTAGCGGGGGCAGCACCGGGGAGCTGTTTTTT
CASSLASGGSTGELFF
>TRBV5-1|-|14|TRBJ2-3
TGCGCCAGCAGTCCTAGGGGCGGCACAGATACGCAGTATTTT
CASSPRGGTDTQYF
>TRBV2|-|15|TRBJ1-2
TGTGCCAGCAGTGCAGCCGCGGTTGGGAACTATGGCTACACCTTC
CASSAAAVGNYGYTF
>TRBV28|TRBD2|16|TRBJ2-7
TGTGCCAGCAGTTCCTTTGGCCTTGCGGGAGGTTACGAGCAGTACTTC
CASSSFGLAGGYEQYF
>TRBV19|TRBD1|19|TRBJ1-5
TGTGCCAGTAGTATCCCTCGGGACAGGGGCCTGAATAGCAATCAGCCCCAGCATTTT
CASSIPRDRGLNSNQPQHF
>TRBV5-1|-|13|TRBJ1-1
TGCGCCAGCAGCTTGGGCAGGGGCACTGAAGCTTTCTTT
CASSLGRGTEAFF
>TRBV5-4|TRBD2|15|TRBJ2-5
TGTGCCAGCAGCCCAAAGACTAGCGGGACCCCCCGGGAGTACTTC
CASSPKTSGTPREYF
>TRBV10-2|TRBD1|15|TRBJ2-2
TGCGCCAGCAGTGGGATAACAGGGGGTGCCGGGGAGCTGTTTTTT
CASSGITGGAGELFF
>TRBV9|-|16|TRBJ1-2
TGTGCCAGCAGCGTAGTCCCCGAGGGTACAAGATATGGCTACACCTTC
CASSVVPEGTRYGYTF
>TRBV4-2|TRBD1|16|TRBJ1-4
TGTGCCAGCAGCCCGGGACGACAGGGGCTTAATGAAAAACTGTTTTTT
CASSPGRQGLNEKLFF
>TRBV6-1|TRBD1|16|TRBJ1-1
TGTGCCAGCAGTGTAAACCCTCCGGGACAGGGGCAATCAGCTTTCTTT
CASSVNPPGQGQSAFF
>TRBV6-5|TRBD1|15|TRBJ2-3
TGTGCCAGCAGTCCACAGGGGTTGTCCACAGATACGCAGTATTTT
CASSPQGLSTDTQYF